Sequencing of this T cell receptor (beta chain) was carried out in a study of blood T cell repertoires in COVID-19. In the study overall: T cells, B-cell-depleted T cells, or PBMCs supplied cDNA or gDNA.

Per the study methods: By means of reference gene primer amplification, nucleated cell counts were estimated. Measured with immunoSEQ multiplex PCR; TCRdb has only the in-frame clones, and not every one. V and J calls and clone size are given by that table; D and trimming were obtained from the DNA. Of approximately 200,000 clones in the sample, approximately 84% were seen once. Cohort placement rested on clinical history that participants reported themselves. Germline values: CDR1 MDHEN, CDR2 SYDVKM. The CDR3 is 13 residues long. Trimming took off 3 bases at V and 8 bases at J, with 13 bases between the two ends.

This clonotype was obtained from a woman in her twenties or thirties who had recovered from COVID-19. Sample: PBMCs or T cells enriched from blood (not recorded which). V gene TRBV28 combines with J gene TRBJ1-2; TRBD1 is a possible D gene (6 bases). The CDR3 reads CASSFGQGRGYTF. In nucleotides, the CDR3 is TGTGCCAGCAGTTTCGGGCAGGGGCGAGGCTACACCTTC.